This T cell receptor beta chain was recovered during a study of cytomegalovirus exposure and HLA in healthy donors. Germline-derived CDR1 and CDR2 are MNHNY and SVGAGI (reference sequence). CDR3 length: 12 residues. V was clipped by 4 bases and J by 10 bases; unmatched bases: 6. PCR primers comprised 60 Vbeta and 13 Jbeta primers. Sequencing was performed with immunoSEQ multiplex PCR; in TCRdb, only in-frame clones are kept and a portion is missing. The sample yields more than 120,000 clones, over 75% seen once. The rearrangement uses TRBV6-6 and TRBJ2-5, with TRBD1 matching over 7 bases. Specimen: PBMCs. The receptor's source is a male donor in good health and CMV-seronegative. The CDR3 DNA reads as TGTGCCAGCAGTTCGACGGGACAGTTCCAGTACTTC. Translation gives CASSSTGQFQYF.